This T cell receptor beta chain was found in a study of blood T cell repertoires in COVID-19. Whole-study context: Collection of acute and convalescent COVID-19 samples took place in the United States, Italy and Spain.

The V gene end was trimmed by 0 bases and the J gene end by 9 bases; junction bases not matched to a gene: 12. Germline CDR1 reads MGHDK; CDR2 reads SYGVNS. The CDR3 extends over 18 amino acids. Sequenced by immunoSEQ multiplex PCR; TCRdb stores in-frame clones only, minus some. The table includes 130,000 or so clones, 85% to 90% detected once. This clonotype was sampled from a woman aged 45-65 years with acute or convalescent COVID-19. This sequence joins TRBV25-1 and TRBJ1-6; TRBD1 matches at 9 bases. Sequencing used peripheral blood. The CDR3 nucleotides are TGTGCCAGCAGTGAATATGGAACAGGGGGCGTCCAGTCTTCACCCCTCCACTTT. Its protein product is CASSEYGTGGVQSSPLHF.